Each of the 28 T cell receptor beta chains below was sequenced from the same sample in a study of naive and memory T cell subsets. Their antigens are not known. An equimolar mix of two oligonucleotides served as the beta constant-region primer for TRBC1 and TRBC2. Four rounds of PCR amplified the ligated cDNA using nested alpha and beta constant-region primers plus SP2. TCRdb called the UMI-ligation and nested PCR reads again in MiXCR, with one record for every CDR3 protein. The data contain around 140,000 distinct CDR3 sequences, 22% of them singletons. General observations from the study: Possibly reflecting memory cells re-expressing CD45RA, a few larger clonotypes occurred in naive repertoires, especially CD8.

Sequencing was performed on naive CD4+ T cells from blood. These receptors originate from a human donor in good health.

This sequence joins TRBV6-2 or TRBV6-3 and TRBJ2-2; D is ambiguous. Germline lookup yields CDR1 MNHEY and CDR2 SVGEGT. The germline V and J ends were trimmed by 10 bases and 0 bases, with 12 bases remaining between them. CDR3 size: 14 residues. CDR3 bases: TGTGCCACACGTGGTCGGGCGAACACCGGGGAGCTGTTTTTT. Encoded protein: CATRGRANTGELFF.

The chain links TRBV5-5 to TRBJ1-1; 10 nucleotides line up with TRBD1. CDR3 length equals 13 residues. J gave up 5 bases and V 4 bases, and 2 bases lay outside the gene matches. Germline assignment: CDR1 SGHKS and CDR2 YYEKEE (reference sequence). CDR3 DNA: TGTGCCAGCAGCGGGACAGGGGAGACTGAAGCTTTCTTT. This gives the protein CASSGTGETEAFF.

This chain links TRBV2 with TRBJ2-4; 7 nucleotides match TRBD2. The ends lost 6 bases at V and 7 bases at J; junction bases unmatched: 6. The CDR3 runs 13 residues. The germline V gene has CDR1 SNHLY and CDR2 FYNNEI. DNA for the CDR3: TGTGCCAGCAGCTCGCGGGAGCTCAACATTCAGTACTTC. Translating gives CASSSRELNIQYF.

V and J are TRBV6-5 and TRBJ1-2, with 9 bases fitting TRBD1. V lost 6 bases to trimming and J lost 4 bases; unmatched junction nucleotides: 0. CDR1 and CDR2 from the germline V gene are MNHEY and SVGAGI. The CDR3 is 12 residues long. CDR3 sequence (DNA): TGTGCCAGCAGGGACAGGGGCTATGGCTACACCTTC. It encodes CASRDRGYGYTF.

The V gene is TRBV6-5, the J gene TRBJ1-1; D is perhaps TRBD1 (5 bases). The CDR3 is 14 amino acids. The germline V and J ends were trimmed by 7 bases and 2 bases, with 14 bases remaining between them. Germline V gene sequence: CDR1 MNHEY, CDR2 SVGAGI. The CDR3 region is CASTPAGINTEAFF. The CDR3 region has the DNA TGTGCCAGCACCCCGGCAGGGATAAACACTGAAGCTTTCTTT.

This clonotype was observed a handful of times. This rearrangement joins TRBV6-6 to TRBJ2-1; 8 nucleotides agree with TRBD2. CDR1 and CDR2 (germline): MNHNY, SVGAGI (reference sequence). With V trimmed by 5 bases and J by 0 bases, 6 bases remained unmatched. The CDR3 totals 16 residues. The DNA for the CDR3 is TGTGCCAGCAGTGGGGATACTAGCGGCTCCTACAATGAGCAGTTCTTC. Translation: CASSGDTSGSYNEQFF.

This clonotype appeared a few times. This chain uses TRBV6-6 with TRBJ1-2; a weak D match, TRBD1 (5 bases). Germline loops: CDR1 MNHNY, CDR2 SVGAGI (reference sequence). The CDR3 contains 12 residues. The ends were cut back, 6 bases at V and 8 bases at J, with 13 bases in the middle. CDR3 bases: TGTGCCAGCAGACCCCAGGCAGGGGGCTACACCTTC. Translation: CASRPQAGGYTF.

J is TRBJ2-4 and V is TRBV6-2 or TRBV6-3; D is possibly TRBD1 or TRBD2 (5 bases each). CDR3 length equals 16 residues. Germline CDR1 MNHEY, CDR2 SVGEGT. Trimming stripped 5 bases from V and 4 bases from J, with 18 bases between. In DNA, the CDR3 is TGTGCCAGCAGTGAGGCAGGGACGGAACGAAAAAACATTCAGTACTTC. Amino acids: CASSEAGTERKNIQYF.

The CDR3: CSASQGVMNTEAFF. The CDR3 coding sequence is TGCAGTGCTTCGCAGGGGGTGATGAACACTGAAGCTTTCTTT. This rearrangement joins TRBV20-1 to TRBJ1-1; 7 nucleotides align to TRBD1. The CDR3 covers 14 residues. Trimming removed 5 bases from V and 0 bases from J; junction bases left unmatched: 6. The germline V gene has CDR1 DFQATT and CDR2 SNEGSKA (reference sequence).

The V call is TRBV9, the J call TRBJ2-7; the match to TRBD2 covers 11 bases. The ends lost 0 bases at V and 2 bases at J; junction bases unmatched: 10. The germline gives CDR1 SGDLS, CDR2 YYNGEE. This CDR3 comprises 18 residues. This CDR3 is CASSVGIAGGPMTYEQYF. In DNA, the CDR3 is TGTGCCAGCAGCGTAGGTATAGCGGGAGGGCCGATGACCTACGAGCAGTACTTC.

This clonotype has only a few counts. The chain combines TRBV28 with TRBJ1-5, with D unresolved. The V end lost 3 bases, the J end lost 3 bases, and 0 bases lay between the germline ends. The length of the CDR3 is 11 residues. Looked up from germline, CDR1 is MDHEN and CDR2 is SYDVKM. The CDR3 DNA sequence: TGTGCCAGCAGTTTCAATCAGCCCCAGCATTTT. Translating it yields CASSFNQPQHF.

This clonotype was observed many times. The chain employs TRBV5-4 and TRBJ2-7; 7 positions match TRBD2. The V and J ends lost 4 bases and 3 bases, in that order; junction bases with no gene match: 10. The CDR3 runs 15 residues. From germline, CDR1 is SGHNT and CDR2 YYREEE (reference sequence). In nucleotides, the CDR3 is TGTGCCAGCAGCCCGAGCCTAGCGGCAAGCTACGAGCAGTACTTC. Its protein is CASSPSLAASYEQYF.

The chain links TRBV6-2 or TRBV6-3 to TRBJ2-4; D uncertain. Trimming shortened V by 2 bases and J by 4 bases, and 18 bases separated the two germline ends. The length of the CDR3 is 17 residues. CDR1 is MNHEY and CDR2 is SVGEGT in the germline V gene. The CDR3 nucleotides are TGTGCCAGCAGTTACACCACTACAGCTCCAGTAAAAAACATTCAGTACTTC. As protein: CASSYTTTAPVKNIQYF.

The J gene is TRBJ1-5, the V gene TRBV2; TRBD1 is a possible D gene (6 bases). This CDR3 contains 14 residues. Germline-derived CDR1 and CDR2 are SNHLY and FYNNEI. V lost 5 bases to trimming and J lost 1 base, with 9 bases between them. CDR3 protein: CASSTGQSNQPQHF. CDR3 nucleotide sequence: TGTGCCAGCAGTACCGGACAGAGCAATCAGCCCCAGCATTTT.

This clonotype has a handful of counts. This sequence joins TRBV20-1 and TRBJ2-3; 9 bases line up with TRBD2. V gave up 6 bases and J gave up 1 base; unmatched junction bases: 5. The length of the CDR3 is 14 residues. Germline values: CDR1 DFQATT, CDR2 SNEGSKA (reference sequence). The CDR3 coding sequence is TGCAGTGCCATCCGACTAGCGGGCACAGATACGCAGTATTTT. Translation gives CSAIRLAGTDTQYF.

The CDR3 sequence: CATSRGQGTATNEKLFF. The CDR3 coding sequence is TGTGCCACCAGCAGGGGCCAGGGGACAGCAACTAATGAAAAACTGTTTTTT. The chain recombines TRBV15 with TRBJ1-4, with 7 bases aligning to TRBD1. V gave up 3 bases and J gave up 0 bases; unmatched junction bases: 7. The CDR3 extends over 17 amino acids. Germline CDR1 reads LNHNV; CDR2 reads YYDKDF (reference sequence).

The rearrangement links TRBV9 to TRBJ1-1, with 7 positions matching TRBD1. Trimming at V came to 3 bases and at J to 0 bases, leaving 5 bases not matched to a gene. The CDR3 totals 15 residues. The germline V gene encodes CDR1 SGDLS and CDR2 YYNGEE. The CDR3 DNA follows: TGTGCCAGCAGCGCAAACAGGGGATTGAACACTGAAGCTTTCTTT. Encoded protein: CASSANRGLNTEAFF.

This clonotype was seen more than once but under ten times. This chain uses TRBV3-1 with TRBJ2-1; D perhaps matches TRBD1 (5 bases). Germline loops: CDR1 LGHDT, CDR2 YNNKEL (reference sequence). Trimming took 4 bases from V and 7 from J, leaving 14 bases between them. The CDR3 length is 14 residues. The DNA for the CDR3 is TGTGCCAGCAGCCCCCCTTTGGGGCGGAATGAGCAGTTCTTC. Amino acids: CASSPPLGRNEQFF.

This chain connects TRBV28 to TRBJ2-1; 10 nucleotides agree with TRBD2. The CDR3 is made up of 18 amino acids. Germline V gives CDR1 MDHEN, CDR2 SYDVKM. V shed 3 bases, J shed 0 bases, and the junction held 8 bases outside the gene matches. The CDR3 loop reads CASSFLGLAVSSYNEQFF. CDR3 DNA sequence: TGTGCCAGCAGTTTTCTCGGACTAGCGGTTAGCTCCTACAATGAGCAGTTCTTC.

This clonotype appeared many times. The chain carries TRBV19 and TRBJ2-4; 11 bases agree with TRBD2. In germline, CDR1 is LNHDA, CDR2 SQIVND (reference sequence). The trim removed 5 bases at V and 8 bases at J, leaving 11 bases unmatched. This CDR3 has 16 residues. The DNA of the CDR3 is TGTGCCAGTAGTTCTACTGTAGCGGGAGGGTGGGACATTCAGTACTTC. This gives the protein CASSSTVAGGWDIQYF. Together with reference TRBV19 and TRBJ2-4, the CDR3 gives the full variable domain: DGGITQSPKYLFRKEGQNVTLSCEQNLNHDAMYWYRQDPGQGLRLIYYSQIVNDFQKGDIAEGYSVSREKKESFPLTVTSAQKNPTAFYLCASSSTVAGGWDIQYFGAGTRLSVL.

This clonotype showed up just a few times. The chain uses TRBV6-5 and TRBJ2-1; no firm D call. V shed 0 bases and J shed 8 bases, with 23 bases lying between them. Germline V CDR1 and CDR2: MNHEY, SVGAGI. This CDR3 contains 18 residues. In DNA form, the CDR3 reads TGTGCCAGCAGTTACTCGAGAACGGTAGACCAGCCCGGGTATGAGCAGTTCTTC. Its translation: CASSYSRTVDQPGYEQFF.

On this clonotype itself: It may be a read error: a sequence one base away is much more abundant. J is TRBJ1-5 and V is TRBV3-1; 7 bases agree with TRBD1. The ends lost 0 bases at V and 5 bases at J; junction bases unmatched: 7. CDR1 and CDR2 (germline): LGHDT, YNNKEL (reference sequence). There are 16 residues in the CDR3. The CDR3, as DNA: TGTGCCAGCAGCCAAGACCCGACAGGGAAGGATCAGCCCCAGCATTTT. Protein: CASSQDPTGKDQPQHF.

In this sample, this clonotype turned up a few times. The V call is TRBV20-1, the J call TRBJ2-7; TRBD2 aligns across 7 bases. CDR1 DFQATT and CDR2 SNEGSKA come from the germline V gene (reference sequence). V shed 6 bases, J shed 1 base, and the junction held 9 bases outside the gene matches. The CDR3 is 14 amino acids. The CDR3 reads CSADPSSGSYEQYF. DNA for the CDR3: TGCAGTGCCGACCCCTCTAGCGGATCCTACGAGCAGTACTTC.

This clonotype appeared many times. The chain links TRBV20-1 to TRBJ2-1, with 9 nucleotides matching TRBD1. Germline V gene sequence: CDR1 DFQATT, CDR2 SNEGSKA (reference sequence). The V segment lost 6 bases and the J segment 2 bases; nucleotides outside the gene matches: 11. This CDR3 is 16 amino acids long. CDR3 sequence reads: CSASMPGQGTYNEQFF. The CDR3, as DNA: TGCAGTGCGTCCATGCCGGGACAGGGAACCTACAATGAGCAGTTCTTC.

This clonotype turned up a few times. This CDR3 reads CASSEQGVGTEAFF. The CDR3 DNA sequence: TGTGCCAGCAGTGAACAGGGGGTGGGGACTGAAGCTTTCTTT. The rearrangement joins TRBV6-6 to TRBJ1-1, with 8 bases aligning to TRBD1. CDR1 is MNHNY and CDR2 is SVGAGI in the germline V gene (reference sequence). This CDR3 has 14 residues. The trim removed 5 bases at V and 5 bases at J, leaving 7 bases unmatched.

This rearrangement joins TRBV20-1 to TRBJ2-1; 7 bases are a match to TRBD1. In germline, CDR1 is DFQATT, CDR2 SNEGSKA (reference sequence). This CDR3 contains 13 residues. Trimming took 6 bases from V and 2 from J; bases not matched to a gene: 4. CDR3 in amino acids: CSAYQGAYNEQFF. In DNA, the CDR3 is TGCAGTGCCTATCAGGGGGCCTACAATGAGCAGTTCTTC.

V and J are TRBV5-1 and TRBJ1-4; D unresolved. V was pared by 4 bases and J by 0 bases, with 10 bases between. Looked up from germline, CDR1 is SGHRS and CDR2 is YFSETQ. CDR3 length equals 15 residues. The CDR3 sequence is CASSPDVTTNEKLFF. CDR3 bases: TGCGCCAGCAGCCCCGACGTTACAACTAATGAAAAACTGTTTTTT.

This sequence joins TRBV18 and TRBJ1-3, with a tentative D call TRBD1 (6 bases). The CDR3 covers 16 residues. Trimming cost V 5 bases and J 1 base, with 15 bases left between them. Per the germline V gene, CDR1 is KGHSH and CDR2 is LQKENI. The CDR3 here is CASSEGTGSSGNTIYF. The CDR3 DNA is TGTGCCAGCTCAGAGGGAACAGGGTCGTCTGGAAACACCATATATTTT.